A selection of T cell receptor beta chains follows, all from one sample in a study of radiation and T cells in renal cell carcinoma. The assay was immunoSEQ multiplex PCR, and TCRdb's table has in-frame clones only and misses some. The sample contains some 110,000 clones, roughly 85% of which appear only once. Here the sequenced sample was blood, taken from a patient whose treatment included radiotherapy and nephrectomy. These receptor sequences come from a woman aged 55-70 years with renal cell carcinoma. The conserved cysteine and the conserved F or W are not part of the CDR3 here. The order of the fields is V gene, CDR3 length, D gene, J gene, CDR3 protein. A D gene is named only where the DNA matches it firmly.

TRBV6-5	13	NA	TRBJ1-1	ASSVVLGQNTEAF
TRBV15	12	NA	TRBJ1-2	ATSRGAGGRGYT
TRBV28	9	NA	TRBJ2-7	ASSLDYEQY
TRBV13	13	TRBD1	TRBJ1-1	ASSFPTRGQVEAF
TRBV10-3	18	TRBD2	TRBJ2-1	AILEPFGTSGGPLYNEQF
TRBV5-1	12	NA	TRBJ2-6	ASRAPAGANVLT
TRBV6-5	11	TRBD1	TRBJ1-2	ASSGQGAGGYT
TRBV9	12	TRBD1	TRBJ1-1	ASSTGQWRTEAF
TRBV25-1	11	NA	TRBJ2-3	ASSVPGTDTQY
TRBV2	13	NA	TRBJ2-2	ASRTVLANTGELF
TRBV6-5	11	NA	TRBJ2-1	ASSPQNYNEQF
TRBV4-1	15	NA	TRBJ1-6	ASSQEGESSYNSPLH
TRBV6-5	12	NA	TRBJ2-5	ASSFLASQETQY
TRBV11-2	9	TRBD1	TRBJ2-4	ASTGGTIQY
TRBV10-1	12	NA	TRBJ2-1	ASSLTGSYNEQF
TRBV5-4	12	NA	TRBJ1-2	ASSLPGMERGYT
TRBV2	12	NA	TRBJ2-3	ASLRFSSTDTQY
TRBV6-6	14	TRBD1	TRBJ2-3	ASLSRRDRESNTQY
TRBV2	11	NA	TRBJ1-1	ASSTTPNTEAF
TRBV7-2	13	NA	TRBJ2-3	ASSLRGVSTDTQY
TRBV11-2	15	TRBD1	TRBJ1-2	ASSLDGQGSARSGYT
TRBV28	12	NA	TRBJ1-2	ASSLIGVNPGYT
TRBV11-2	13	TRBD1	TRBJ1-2	ASSQAGQGLHGYT
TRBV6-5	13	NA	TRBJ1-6	ATFPSRTVSSPLH
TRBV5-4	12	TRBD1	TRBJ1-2	ASSFQGASFGYT
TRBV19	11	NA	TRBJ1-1	ASSRGSGTEAF
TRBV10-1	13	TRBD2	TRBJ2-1	ASSEKAGWLDEQF
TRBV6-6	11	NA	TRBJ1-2	ASSYSPRGGYT
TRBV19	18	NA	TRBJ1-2	ASTNLRSLQTGTHFYGYT
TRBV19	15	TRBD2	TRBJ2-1	ASSISASGGGYNEQF
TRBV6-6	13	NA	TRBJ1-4	ASTAMTTTNEKLF
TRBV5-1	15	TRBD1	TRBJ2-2	ASSLVPGQGDSGELF
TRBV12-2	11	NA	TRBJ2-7	HPIGTSPGEQY
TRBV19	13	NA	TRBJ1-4	ASSQWGQGGEKLF
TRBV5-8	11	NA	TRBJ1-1	ASSLGQLSEAF
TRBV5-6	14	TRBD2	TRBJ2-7	ASSLGAGVLSYEQY
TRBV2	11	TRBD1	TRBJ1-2	ASRNRGGYGYT
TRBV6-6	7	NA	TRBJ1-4	ASGPPVR
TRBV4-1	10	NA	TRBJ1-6	ASSHGPPPLH
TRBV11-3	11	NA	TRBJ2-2	ASSSHPSGELF
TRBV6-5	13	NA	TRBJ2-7	ASSYGSVGNYEQY